This T cell receptor beta chain comes out of a study of cytomegalovirus exposure and HLA in healthy donors. Study at large: The platform used for the 95 to 150 validation repertoires matched that of the approximately 670 first-cohort repertoires, a later analysis reported. Study-wide points: In vitro testing confirmed a few CMV-associated chains as specific for CMV antigens.

TCRdb's table, derived via immunoSEQ multiplex PCR, lists solely in-frame clones and lacks some. The sample lists tens of thousands of clones, around 97% occurring once. Concerning this clone itself: What it recognizes is unknown.

The donors formed part of the roughly 120-subject validation cohort, distinct from the roughly 700-subject first cohort. Germline V gene sequence: CDR1 SGHKS, CDR2 YYEKEE (reference sequence). CDR3 length: 16 amino acids. Deletions cut 1 base from V and 4 bases from J, with 16 bases between. The chain couples TRBV5-5 to TRBJ2-3; D might be TRBD2 (6 bases). Sequenced material: PBMCs. The TCR originated in a woman aged 18 to 35 in good health and CMV-seropositive. This CDR3 reads CASSLYGGSSADTQYF. The CDR3 bases are TGTGCCAGCAGCTTGTACGGGGGATCTAGCGCAGATACGCAGTATTTT.